This TCR beta chain was identified during a study of T cell changes during pregnancy in multiple sclerosis. Trimming pared 1 base from V and 3 bases from J, leaving 15 bases between. Per the germline V gene, CDR1 is KGHSH and CDR2 is LQKENI. The CDR3 sequence is 16 residues long. The data were produced by immunoSEQ multiplex PCR, yet TCRdb's version contains in-frame clones alone and is incomplete. The sample contains around 75,000 clones, 85% to 95% of which appear only once. Here the sequenced sample was CD4+ T cells from peripheral blood mononuclear cells, taken after pregnancy. This sequence originates from a female donor with multiple sclerosis, enrolled in a pregnancy study. The gene calls are TRBV18 and TRBJ1-2; a possible D gene is TRBD1 (6 bases). In nucleotides, the CDR3 is TGTGCCAGCTCACCACAATTACAGGGCGTAGACTATGGCTACACCTTC. Translated, it gives CASSPQLQGVDYGYTF.